Listed below are T cell receptor beta chains from one sample, sequenced in a study of blood T cell repertoires in COVID-19. The assay was immunoSEQ multiplex PCR, and TCRdb's table has in-frame clones only and misses some. Among tens of thousands of clones listed, roughly four fifths were seen once. Specimen: peripheral blood. The receptors were sampled from a man aged 65 to 79 with acute or convalescent COVID-19. CDR3s include the opening cysteine and the closing phenylalanine or tryptophan. A D gene is named only where the DNA matches it firmly. Size values are once, few and many counts, or a class for expanded clones, and some rows have none.

j_call clone_size d_call v_call cdr3_aa cdr3_nt
TRBJ1-4 - - TRBV6-5 CASSYGQPYEKLFF TGTGCCAGCAGTTATGGACAGCCTTATGAAAAACTGTTTTTT
TRBJ2-1 - TRBD2 TRBV6-5 CASRGGGRYNEQFF TGTGCCAGCCGGGGGGGCGGGAGGTACAATGAGCAGTTCTTC
TRBJ2-3 - - TRBV5-4 CAGHRLGTDTQYF TGTGCCGGCCACAGGTTAGGGACAGATACGCAGTATTTT
TRBJ2-7 many - TRBV5-1 CASSLGDMAAGVYEQYF TGCGCCAGCAGCTTGGGGGACATGGCGGCGGGAGTCTACGAGCAGTACTTC
TRBJ2-5 - TRBD2 TRBV27 CASSKLAVQETQYF TGTGCCAGCAGTAAACTAGCGGTCCAAGAGACCCAGTACTTC
TRBJ2-5 - TRBD1 TRBV5-1 CASSLARTGRETQYF TGCGCCAGCAGCTTGGCCAGGACAGGGAGGGAGACCCAGTACTTC
TRBJ2-5 - - TRBV5-1 CASSLNSGQETQYF TGCGCCAGCAGCTTGAATAGCGGCCAAGAGACCCAGTACTTC
TRBJ1-2 - - TRBV5-1 CASSLLRDKSSDYGYTF TGCGCCAGCAGCCTGCTTCGGGACAAGAGCTCGGACTATGGCTACACCTTC
TRBJ1-2 many - TRBV4-1 CASSQIETGPPANYGYTF TGCGCCAGCAGCCAGATCGAGACAGGTCCGCCCGCTAACTATGGCTACACCTTC
TRBJ2-3 - TRBD1 TRBV7-2 CASSPRTGGTDTQYF TGTGCCAGCAGTCCGAGGACAGGGGGCACAGATACGCAGTATTTT
TRBJ2-3 - TRBD2 TRBV19 CASSPGTSGYTDTQYF TGTGCCAGTAGCCCCGGGACTAGCGGGTACACAGATACGCAGTATTTT
TRBJ2-5 - TRBD2 TRBV15 CATSRAPSGYQETQYF TGTGCCACCAGCAGAGCTCCTAGCGGGTACCAAGAGACCCAGTACTTC
TRBJ2-5 - TRBD1 TRBV9 CASSTGQGSVGQETQYF TGTGCCAGCAGCACCGGACAGGGGAGTGTGGGACAAGAGACCCAGTACTTC
TRBJ1-1 - TRBD1 TRBV30 CAWSTGTGVTRF TGTGCCTGGAGTACCGGGACAGGGGTAACACGCTTT
TRBJ2-7 - TRBD2 TRBV9 CASSPAGGSGTEQYF TGTGCCAGCAGCCCCGCCGGCGGTAGCGGGACCGAGCAGTACTTC
TRBJ2-3 once TRBD2 TRBV9 CASSPGLAGGPGDTQYF TGTGCCAGCAGCCCCGGATTAGCGGGAGGGCCGGGCGATACGCAGTATTTT
TRBJ1-2 once TRBD1 TRBV9 CASRPGQGAYGYTF TGTGCCAGCAGACCGGGACAGGGGGCTTATGGCTACACCTTC
TRBJ2-5 - TRBD1 TRBV5-1 CASSLVGTGGAETQYF TGCGCCAGCAGCTTGGTTGGTACAGGGGGAGCGGAGACCCAGTACTTC
TRBJ1-5 - TRBD1 TRBV30 CAWSASGTGGLVAQHF TGTGCCTGGAGTGCCTCCGGGACAGGGGGTCTAGTGGCCCAGCATTTT
TRBJ1-1 - TRBD1 TRBV5-1 CASSWGTGGTEAFF TGCGCCAGCAGCTGGGGGACAGGCGGCACTGAAGCTTTCTTT
TRBJ2-3 - - TRBV7-8 CASSRGRRGQDTQYF TGTGCCAGCAGCCGAGGGCGGAGAGGTCAAGATACGCAGTATTTT
TRBJ2-7 - TRBD1 TRBV27 CASSLGTGVYEQYF TGTGCCAGCAGTTTAGGGACAGGGGTCTACGAGCAGTACTTC
TRBJ2-3 few - TRBV27 CASSLGGRGGTQYF TGTGCCAGCAGTTTAGGAGGGCGCGGAGGTACGCAGTATTTT
TRBJ2-7 few TRBD1 TRBV13 CASSLGDRDYEQYF TGTGCCAGCAGCTTAGGGGACAGGGATTACGAGCAGTACTTC
TRBJ1-2 - TRBD1 TRBV6-5 CASSYSDRVDGYTF TGTGCCAGCAGTTACTCCGACAGGGTAGATGGCTACACCTTC
TRBJ1-5 - TRBD1 TRBV19 CARTFRGRSVGQPQHF TGTGCCAGAACTTTCAGGGGGCGCTCGGTAGGTCAGCCCCAGCATTTT
TRBJ2-1 - - TRBV9 CASSVGFGEGLATNEQFF TGTGCCAGCAGCGTAGGATTCGGTGAGGGCCTCGCGACCAATGAGCAGTTCTTC
TRBJ2-7 - - TRBV7-9 CASSFAGTYEQYF TGTGCCAGCAGCTTTGCAGGAACCTACGAGCAGTACTTC
TRBJ1-4 - - TRBV2 CASREQATNEKLFF TGTGCCAGCAGGGAACAGGCAACTAATGAAAAACTGTTTTTT
TRBJ1-2 - TRBD1 TRBV28 CASYEGGMGNYGYTF TGTGCCAGCTATGAAGGGGGCATGGGGAACTATGGCTACACCTTC
TRBJ2-3 - TRBD1 TRBV11-2 CASSSSGQLTDTQYF TGTGCCAGCAGCTCTTCGGGACAGCTCACAGATACGCAGTATTTT
TRBJ1-1 - TRBD1 TRBV11-1 CASSSGQGSTEAFF TGTGCCAGCAGCTCGGGACAGGGCAGCACTGAAGCTTTCTTT
TRBJ2-2 - - TRBV19 CASRREFTGELFF TGTGCCAGTAGGCGAGAGTTCACCGGGGAGCTGTTTTTT
TRBJ2-1 - - TRBV5-1 CASSFRNEQFF TGCGCCAGCAGCTTTCGGAATGAGCAGTTCTTC
TRBJ2-3 - - TRBV30 CAWSVDSTLTDTQYF TGTGCCTGGAGTGTAGACAGCACACTCACAGATACGCAGTATTTT
TRBJ1-2 - - TRBV24-1 CATSDSAGTGYGYTF TGTGCCACCAGTGATTCCGCGGGGACGGGCTATGGCTACACCTTC
TRBJ2-3 - TRBD2 TRBV6-6 CASRSGRAFTDTQYF TGTGCCAGCAGAAGCGGGAGGGCCTTTACAGATACGCAGTATTTT
TRBJ2-5 - TRBD2 TRBV11-2 CASSSGTRQETQYF TGTGCCAGCAGTTCCGGGACTAGACAAGAGACCCAGTACTTC
TRBJ2-5 - TRBD1 TRBV5-5 CASSSTGGYVTQYF TGTGCCAGCAGCTCCACAGGGGGCTACGTGACCCAGTACTTC
TRBJ2-7 once TRBD2 TRBV6-6 CASSYGSVAGDYEQYF TGTGCCAGCAGTTACGGTTCCGTAGCGGGAGACTACGAGCAGTACTTC
TRBJ2-7 few - TRBV28 CASSPLGWEEQYF TGTGCCAGCAGCCCCTTGGGTTGGGAGGAGCAGTACTTC
TRBJ1-2 - - TRBV2 CASGRDMAYGYTF TGTGCCAGCGGCAGGGATATGGCCTATGGCTACACCTTC
TRBJ2-7 - TRBD1 TRBV25-1 CASRMTGGPYEQYF TGTGCCAGCAGAATGACAGGGGGCCCCTACGAGCAGTACTTC
TRBJ2-1 - TRBD2 TRBV19 CASSLLGGTTNEQFF TGTGCCAGTAGTCTCCTTGGGGGGACTACGAATGAGCAGTTCTTC
TRBJ2-3 - - TRBV28 CASSPGGRTDTQYF TGTGCCAGCAGCCCCGGGGGGCGCACAGATACGCAGTATTTT
TRBJ1-5 - - TRBV9 CASSVGEFSNQPQHF TGTGCCAGCAGCGTAGGTGAGTTTAGCAATCAGCCCCAGCATTTT
TRBJ1-5 - TRBD1 TRBV3-1/TRBV3-2 CASSFSGTGVPQPQHF TGTGCCAGCAGCTTCTCCGGGACAGGGGTTCCTCAGCCCCAGCATTTT
TRBJ1-2 - TRBD1 TRBV9 CASSAGQGATGYTF TGTGCCAGCAGCGCGGGACAGGGGGCGACCGGCTACACCTTC
TRBJ1-2 - TRBD1 TRBV28 CASSSTGGYTF TGTGCCAGCAGTTCGACAGGGGGCTACACCTTC
TRBJ2-7 - - TRBV5-1 CASSLPGYEQYF TGCGCCAGCAGCCTTCCAGGATACGAGCAGTACTTC
TRBJ1-5 - - TRBV18 CASSPLSADSNQPQHF TGTGCCAGCTCACCATTATCTGCGGATAGCAATCAGCCCCAGCATTTT
TRBJ1-4 once TRBD1 TRBV7-6 CASSSPTGEVGKLFF TGTGCCAGCAGCTCTCCGACAGGGGAAGTTGGGAAACTGTTTTTT
TRBJ2-2 - TRBD1 TRBV5-6 CASSRDRGSTGELFF TGTGCCAGCAGCAGGGACAGGGGTTCCACCGGGGAGCTGTTTTTT
TRBJ2-6 - - TRBV28 CASRSGSGGANVLTF TGTGCCAGCAGGTCAGGGTCTGGTGGGGCCAACGTCCTGACTTTC
TRBJ2-7 - - TRBV11-2 CASSLDALGGSYEQYF TGTGCCAGCAGCTTAGATGCTTTAGGGGGTTCCTACGAGCAGTACTTC